Listed below are T cell receptor beta chains from one sample, sequenced in a study of cytomegalovirus exposure and HLA in healthy donors. The data were produced by immunoSEQ multiplex PCR, yet TCRdb's version contains in-frame clones alone and is incomplete. Its clone listing holds 60,000 or so clones. The sequenced sample consisted of PBMCs. The receptors were gathered from a man aged 50-59 years in good health and CMV-seropositive. CDR3s leave out the opening cysteine and the closing phenylalanine or tryptophan. Each record gives: V gene, J gene, CDR3 protein.

TRBV6-5	TRBJ2-7	ASSRELAYEQY
TRBV7-7	TRBJ2-5	ASSETGGPLTQY
TRBV6-5	TRBJ2-3	ANLDRESTDKQY
TRBV7-2	TRBJ1-5	ASSLAGQPQH
TRBV4-1	TRBJ1-6	ASSQKAPGQGSSPLH
TRBV6-5	TRBJ1-2	ASSYERSTNYGYT
TRBV6-5	TRBJ1-6	ASSFWRDSPLH
TRBV18	TRBJ2-7	ASSPRQGDTVEQY
TRBV9	TRBJ2-2	ASSLRGTNTGELF
TRBV2	TRBJ1-1	ASGGQGLNTEAF
TRBV6-5	TRBJ2-1	ASSHGTSGTVMF
TRBV6-1	TRBJ2-2	ASSGGLAGSTGELF
TRBV6-5	TRBJ2-7	ASSYSWTGVYEQY
TRBV4-3	TRBJ2-3	ASSQDVSGGANTQY
TRBV5-1	TRBJ2-3	ASSLDPGLAGDWY
TRBV5-4	TRBJ1-1	ASSPGGRDTEAF
TRBV5-1	.	ASSFTGDHPYEQY
TRBV28	TRBJ1-2	ATELTGQSYGYT
TRBV27	TRBJ2-7	ASSFSGGLRYEQY
TRBV28	TRBJ1-1	ASSLAGVGYTEAF
TRBV7-9	TRBJ1-4	ASSLQRGEKLF
TRBV18	TRBJ1-4	ASSPPNEGLEEKLF
TRBV10-3	TRBJ2-1	AISTSVDNEQF
TRBV19	TRBJ2-3	ASSIGQGFTDTQY
TRBV19	TRBJ2-7	ASSLNREGSYEQY
TRBV27	TRBJ1-5	ASSPPPGLRGQPQH
TRBV30	TRBJ1-6	AWSRGRSPLH
TRBV2	TRBJ2-7	ASSGSPLAGGHEQY
TRBV29-1	TRBJ1-2	SVPSGTANYGYT
TRBV6-1	TRBJ1-2	ASLPWAVANGYT
TRBV6-6	TRBJ2-7	ASSFRTGTSEQY
TRBV27	TRBJ2-7	ASSSPTYEQY
TRBV25-1	TRBJ2-7	ASTQTGLTSYEQY
TRBV6-5	TRBJ2-5	ASSSSGRTNQETQY
TRBV27	TRBJ2-7	ASSKWRDSPGEQY
TRBV5-1	TRBJ1-1	ASSWDRAATEDF
TRBV20-1	TRBJ2-5	SATGRETQY
TRBV15	TRBJ2-5	ATSRDLAGVETQY
TRBV30	TRBJ1-5	AWNRAINQPQH
TRBV11-1	TRBJ2-4	ASSLERTENIQY
TRBV27	TRBJ2-7	ASSLKGDGRSYEQY
TRBV7-2	TRBJ2-7	ASSPSGVTEQY
TRBV27	TRBJ2-1	ASSPRIYNEQF
TRBV5-3	TRBJ2-2	ARSEIRGNTGELF
TRBV18	TRBJ1-2	ASSRQGGNGYT
TRBV30	TRBJ2-7	AWSVGGPLSEQY
TRBV28	TRBJ1-4	ASISGEGSEKLF
TRBV7-9	TRBJ2-1	ASSLSGTGRNEQF